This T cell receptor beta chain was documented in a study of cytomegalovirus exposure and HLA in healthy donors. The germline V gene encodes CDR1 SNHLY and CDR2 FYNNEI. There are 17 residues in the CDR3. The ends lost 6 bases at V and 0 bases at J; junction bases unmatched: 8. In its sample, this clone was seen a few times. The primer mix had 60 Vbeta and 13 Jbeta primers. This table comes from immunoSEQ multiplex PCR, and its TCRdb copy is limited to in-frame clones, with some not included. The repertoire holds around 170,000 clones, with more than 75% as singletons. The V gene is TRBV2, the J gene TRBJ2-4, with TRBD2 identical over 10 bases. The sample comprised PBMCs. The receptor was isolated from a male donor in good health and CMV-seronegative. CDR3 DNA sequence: TGTGCCAGCAGAGGCCTAGCGGGGGTAGGAGCCAAAAACATTCAGTACTTC. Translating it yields CASRGLAGVGAKNIQYF.